This T cell receptor (beta chain) was identified during a study of human T cells and chemical hapten exposure. The sample's time point: healthy volunteer bleed at 2 weeks. The template was total RNA from unfractionated whole blood. TCRdb redid the calling of the RACE reads with MiXCR, one entry per CDR3 protein. The data show some 93,000 distinct CDR3 sequences, approximately 9% seen once. Trimming took 2 bases from V and 6 from J; bases not matched to a gene: 7. Germline CDR1 is MNHEY and CDR2 is SMNVEV (reference sequence). The CDR3 runs 15 residues. J is TRBJ1-5 and V is TRBV27; 7 bases map to TRBD1. The TCR comes from a female donor in good health. Some clones in this sample may be carry-over from other donors' samples. The sequenced sample was whole blood. DNA of the CDR3: TGTGCCAGCAGTTTAACGGCAGGGGGTTTTCAGCCCCAGCATTTT. Translation: CASSLTAGGFQPQHF.